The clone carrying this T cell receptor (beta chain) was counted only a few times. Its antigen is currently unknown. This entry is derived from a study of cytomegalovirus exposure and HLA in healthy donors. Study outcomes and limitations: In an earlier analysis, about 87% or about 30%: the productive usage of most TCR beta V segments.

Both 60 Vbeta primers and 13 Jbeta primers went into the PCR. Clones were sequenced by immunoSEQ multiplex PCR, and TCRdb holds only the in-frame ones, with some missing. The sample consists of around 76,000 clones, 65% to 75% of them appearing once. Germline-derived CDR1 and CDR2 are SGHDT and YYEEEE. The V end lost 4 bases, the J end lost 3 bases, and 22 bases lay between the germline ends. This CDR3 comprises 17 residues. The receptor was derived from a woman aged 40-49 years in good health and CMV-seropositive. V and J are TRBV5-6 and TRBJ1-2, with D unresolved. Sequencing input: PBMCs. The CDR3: CASSRSGPEGPYYGYTF. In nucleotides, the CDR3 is TGTGCCAGCAGCCGTAGCGGTCCGGAAGGTCCTTACTATGGCTACACCTTC.